A selection of T cell receptor beta chains follows, all from one sample in a study of T cell responses to AZD1222 COVID-19 vaccine. Data came from immunoSEQ multiplex PCR; TCRdb stores just in-frame clones and leaves some out. This table has 200,000 to 250,000 clones, about 92% appearing once. The specimen comprised peripheral blood, sampled on day 0 of MenACWY control vaccination. These receptors were taken from an adult in good health. CDR3s include the opening cysteine and the closing phenylalanine or tryptophan. D genes are given only for firm matches. Rows may omit the clone size; those that give it use once, few, many or a size class.

V gene,J gene,D gene,clone size,CDR3 protein,CDR3 DNA
TRBV5-5,TRBJ2-6,-,-,CASSPRTVSGANVLTF,TGTGCCAGCAGCCCACGGACAGTTTCCGGGGCCAACGTCCTGACTTTC
TRBV6-6,TRBJ2-7,TRBD1,-,CASSYEGTAYEQYF,TGTGCCAGCAGTTACGAGGGGACAGCCTACGAGCAGTACTTC
TRBV14,TRBJ1-2,-,-,CASSQGGYGYTF,TGTGCCAGCAGCCAAGGCGGATATGGCTACACCTTC
TRBV5-4,TRBJ1-3,-,-,CASSQDGASGNTIYF,TGTGCCAGCAGCCAGGACGGGGCCTCTGGAAACACCATATATTTT
TRBV24-1,TRBJ1-2,-,-,CATSDGQGGDYGYTF,TGTGCCACCAGTGATGGGCAGGGTGGAGACTATGGCTACACCTTC
TRBV6-5,TRBJ2-1,-,-,CASSWTRAGYNEQFF,TGTGCCAGCAGTTGGACGAGAGCTGGGTACAATGAGCAGTTCTTC
TRBV19,TRBJ1-5,TRBD1,-,CASSLGTGINQPQHF,TGTGCCAGTAGTCTAGGGACAGGGATAAATCAGCCCCAGCATTTT
TRBV7-2,TRBJ2-5,-,-,CASSSDRGTETQYF,TGTGCCAGCAGCTCCGACCGGGGGACGGAGACCCAGTACTTC
TRBV28,TRBJ1-6,TRBD1,-,CASRGTGANSPLHF,TGTGCCAGCAGGGGGACAGGGGCCAATTCACCCCTCCACTTT
TRBV19,TRBJ1-1,-,once,CASRPTGKMNTEAFF,TGTGCCAGTAGACCCACAGGCAAGATGAACACTGAAGCTTTCTTT
TRBV11-2,TRBJ1-1,-,-,CASSLEGGSASRAFF,TGTGCCAGCAGCTTAGAGGGTGGGTCCGCCTCGAGAGCTTTCTTT
TRBV5-1,TRBJ1-4,-,-,CASSSQLNEKLFF,TGCGCCAGCAGCTCACAGTTGAATGAAAAACTGTTTTTT
TRBV6-2/TRBV6-3,TRBJ1-1,-,once,CASSPRSPNTEAFF,TGTGCCAGCAGTCCCCGCAGCCCGAACACTGAAGCTTTCTTT
TRBV5-1,TRBJ2-2,-,-,CATHRDGGELFF,TGCGCCACCCATCGGGACGGCGGGGAGCTGTTTTTT
TRBV4-1,TRBJ1-2,TRBD1,-,CASSQGTGGGYTF,TGCGCCAGCAGCCAGGGGACAGGGGGTGGCTACACCTTC
TRBV7-2,TRBJ2-2,TRBD2,-,CASMGLAGATNTGELFF,TGTGCCAGCATGGGACTAGCGGGGGCTACGAACACCGGGGAGCTGTTTTTT
TRBV5-8,TRBJ2-1,-,-,CAVPLGPRREQFF,TGTGCCGTCCCGTTGGGCCCCCGGAGGGAGCAGTTCTTC
TRBV5-1,TRBJ1-6,-,-,CASRDNMDSPLHF,TGCGCCAGCCGGGACAATATGGATTCACCCCTCCACTTT
TRBV30,TRBJ1-2,-,-,CAWSASLAGGYTF,TGTGCCTGGAGTGCCTCACTGGCAGGGGGCTACACCTTC
TRBV3-1/TRBV3-2,TRBJ1-5,TRBD1,-,CASSQARGHGSNQPQHF,TGTGCCAGCAGCCAAGCCAGGGGGCATGGTAGCAATCAGCCCCAGCATTTT
TRBV7-9,TRBJ1-6,-,-,CASNLWGNNSPLHF,TGTGCCAGCAACCTCTGGGGGAACAATTCACCCCTCCACTTT
TRBV11-1,TRBJ1-1,-,-,CASSLDRLNTEAFF,TGTGCCAGCAGCCTTGACAGATTAAACACTGAAGCTTTCTTT